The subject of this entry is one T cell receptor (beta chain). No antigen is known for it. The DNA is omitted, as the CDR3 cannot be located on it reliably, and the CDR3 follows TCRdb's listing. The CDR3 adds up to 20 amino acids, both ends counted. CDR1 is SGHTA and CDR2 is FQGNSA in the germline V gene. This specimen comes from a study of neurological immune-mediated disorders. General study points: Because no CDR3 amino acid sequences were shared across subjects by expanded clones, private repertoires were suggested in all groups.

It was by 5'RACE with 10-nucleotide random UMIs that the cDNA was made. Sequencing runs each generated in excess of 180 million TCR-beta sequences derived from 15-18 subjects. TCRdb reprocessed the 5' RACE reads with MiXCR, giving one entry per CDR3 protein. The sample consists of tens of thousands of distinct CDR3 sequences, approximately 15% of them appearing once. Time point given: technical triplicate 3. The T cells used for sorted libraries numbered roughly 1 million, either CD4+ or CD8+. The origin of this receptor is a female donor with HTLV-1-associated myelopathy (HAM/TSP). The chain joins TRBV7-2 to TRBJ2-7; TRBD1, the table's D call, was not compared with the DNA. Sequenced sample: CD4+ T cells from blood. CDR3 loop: CASSFYICSASSRQAYEQYF.